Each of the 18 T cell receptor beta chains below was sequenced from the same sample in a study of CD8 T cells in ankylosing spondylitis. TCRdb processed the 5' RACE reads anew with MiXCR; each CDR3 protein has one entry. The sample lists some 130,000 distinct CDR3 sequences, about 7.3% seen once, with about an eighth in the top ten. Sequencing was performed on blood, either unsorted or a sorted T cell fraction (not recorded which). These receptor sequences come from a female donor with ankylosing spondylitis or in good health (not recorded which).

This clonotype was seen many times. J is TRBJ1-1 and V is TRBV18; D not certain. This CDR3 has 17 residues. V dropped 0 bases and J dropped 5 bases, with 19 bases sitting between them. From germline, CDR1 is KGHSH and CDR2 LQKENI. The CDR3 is CASSPPVWGARGTEAFF. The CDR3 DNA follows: TGTGCCAGCTCACCACCGGTCTGGGGAGCTCGGGGAACTGAAGCTTTCTTT.

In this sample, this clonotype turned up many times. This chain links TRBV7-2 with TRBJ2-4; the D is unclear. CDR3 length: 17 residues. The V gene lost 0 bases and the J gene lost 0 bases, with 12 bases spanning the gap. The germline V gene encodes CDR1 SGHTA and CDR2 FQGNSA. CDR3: CASSLAVLGQAKNIQYF. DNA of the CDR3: TGTGCCAGCAGCTTAGCGGTGTTAGGGCAAGCCAAAAACATTCAGTACTTC.

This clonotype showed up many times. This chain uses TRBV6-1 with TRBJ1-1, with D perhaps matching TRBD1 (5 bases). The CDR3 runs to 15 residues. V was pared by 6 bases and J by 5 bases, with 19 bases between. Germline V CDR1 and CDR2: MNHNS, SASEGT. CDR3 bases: TGTGCCAGCAGCCCCTTTGGCAGGGCGGGAACTGAAGCTTTCTTT. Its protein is CASSPFGRAGTEAFF.

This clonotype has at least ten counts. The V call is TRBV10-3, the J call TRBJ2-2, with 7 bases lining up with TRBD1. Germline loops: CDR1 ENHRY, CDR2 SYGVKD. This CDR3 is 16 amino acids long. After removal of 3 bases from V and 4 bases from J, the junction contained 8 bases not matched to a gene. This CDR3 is CAISEFGQVGTGELFF. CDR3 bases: TGTGCCATCAGTGAATTCGGACAGGTTGGCACCGGGGAGCTGTTTTTT.

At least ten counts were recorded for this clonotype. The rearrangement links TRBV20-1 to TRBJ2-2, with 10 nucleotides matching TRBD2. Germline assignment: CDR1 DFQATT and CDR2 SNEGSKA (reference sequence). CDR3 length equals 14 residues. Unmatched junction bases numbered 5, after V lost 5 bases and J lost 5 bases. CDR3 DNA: TGCAGTGCTGCTAGCGGGGGAGTTACCGGGGAGCTGTTTTTT. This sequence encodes CSAASGGVTGELFF.

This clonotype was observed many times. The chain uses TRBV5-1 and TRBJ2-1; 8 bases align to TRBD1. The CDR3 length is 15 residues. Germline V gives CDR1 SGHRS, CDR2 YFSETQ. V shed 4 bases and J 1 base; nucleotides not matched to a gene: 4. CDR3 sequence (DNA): TGCGCCAGCAGCCCGGGACAGGCATCCTACAATGAGCAGTTCTTC. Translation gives CASSPGQASYNEQFF. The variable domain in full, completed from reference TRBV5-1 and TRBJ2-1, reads KAGVTQTPRYLIKTRGQQVTLSCSPISGHRSVSWYQQTPGQGLQFLFEYFSETQRNKGNFPGRFSGRQFSNSRSEMNVSTLELGDSALYLCASSPGQASYNEQFFGPGTRLTVL.

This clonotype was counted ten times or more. CDR3 sequence: CSASWRGGGTDTQYF. DNA for the CDR3: TGCAGTGCTAGTTGGAGGGGCGGGGGGACAGATACGCAGTATTTT. The chain employs TRBV20-1 and TRBJ2-3; TRBD2 agrees at 8 bases. CDR1 and CDR2 (germline): DFQATT, SNEGSKA (reference sequence). This CDR3 has 15 residues. J was trimmed by 3 bases and V by 3 bases; bases with no gene match: 8.

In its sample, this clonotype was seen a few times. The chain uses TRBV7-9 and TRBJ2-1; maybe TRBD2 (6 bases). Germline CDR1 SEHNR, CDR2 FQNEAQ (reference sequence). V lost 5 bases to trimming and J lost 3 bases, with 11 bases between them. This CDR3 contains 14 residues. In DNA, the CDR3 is TGTGCCAGCAGCCCGACTAGTGTCTACAATGAGCAGTTCTTC. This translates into CASSPTSVYNEQFF.

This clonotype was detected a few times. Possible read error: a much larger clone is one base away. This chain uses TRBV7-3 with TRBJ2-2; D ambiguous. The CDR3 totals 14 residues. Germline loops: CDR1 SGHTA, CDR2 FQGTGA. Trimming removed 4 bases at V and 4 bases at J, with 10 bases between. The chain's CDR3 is CASSSWTPTGELFF. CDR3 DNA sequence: TGTGCCAGCAGCTCCTGGACCCCCACCGGGGAGCTGTTTTTT.

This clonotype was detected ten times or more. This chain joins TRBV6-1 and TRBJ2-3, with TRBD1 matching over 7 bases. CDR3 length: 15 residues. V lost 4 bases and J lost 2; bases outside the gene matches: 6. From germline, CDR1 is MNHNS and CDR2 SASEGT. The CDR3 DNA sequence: TGTGCCAGCAGTGGTTGGGACAGTAACACAGATACGCAGTATTTT. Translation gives CASSGWDSNTDTQYF.

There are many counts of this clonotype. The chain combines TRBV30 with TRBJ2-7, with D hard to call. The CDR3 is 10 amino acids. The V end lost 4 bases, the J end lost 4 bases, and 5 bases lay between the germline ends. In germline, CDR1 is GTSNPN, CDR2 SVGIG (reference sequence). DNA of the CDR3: TGTGCCTGGAAAGGTTACGAGCAGTACTTC. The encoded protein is CAWKGYEQYF.

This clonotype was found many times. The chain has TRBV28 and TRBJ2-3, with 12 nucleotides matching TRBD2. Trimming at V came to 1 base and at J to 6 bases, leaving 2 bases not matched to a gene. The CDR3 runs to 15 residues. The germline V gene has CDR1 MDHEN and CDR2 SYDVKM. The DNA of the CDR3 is TGTGCCAGCAGTTTATCTAGCGGGGGGGCCGATACGCAGTATTTT. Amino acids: CASSLSSGGADTQYF.

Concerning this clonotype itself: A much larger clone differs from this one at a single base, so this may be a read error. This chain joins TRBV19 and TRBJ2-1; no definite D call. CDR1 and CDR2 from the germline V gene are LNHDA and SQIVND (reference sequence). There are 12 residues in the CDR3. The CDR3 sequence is CVSTSNSNEQFF. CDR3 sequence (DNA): TGTGTCAGTACCTCAAACTCGAATGAGCAGTTCTTC.

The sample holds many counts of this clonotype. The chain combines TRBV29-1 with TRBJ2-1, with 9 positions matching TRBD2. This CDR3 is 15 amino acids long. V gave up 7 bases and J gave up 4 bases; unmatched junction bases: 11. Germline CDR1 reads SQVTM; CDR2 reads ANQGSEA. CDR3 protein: CSALGGGAPYNEQFF. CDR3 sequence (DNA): TGCAGCGCTTTGGGCGGGGGGGCCCCTTACAATGAGCAGTTCTTC.

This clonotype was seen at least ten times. The CDR3 DNA follows: TGTGCCAGCAGTGCCAGGGTGGGGGAGGACCAGCCCCAGCATTTT. Its translation: CASSARVGEDQPQHF. The chain combines TRBV25-1 with TRBJ1-5, with a tentative D call TRBD1 (5 bases). This CDR3 is built from 15 residues. The V end lost 4 bases, the J end lost 7 bases, and 17 bases lay between the germline ends. In germline, CDR1 is MGHDK, CDR2 SYGVNS.

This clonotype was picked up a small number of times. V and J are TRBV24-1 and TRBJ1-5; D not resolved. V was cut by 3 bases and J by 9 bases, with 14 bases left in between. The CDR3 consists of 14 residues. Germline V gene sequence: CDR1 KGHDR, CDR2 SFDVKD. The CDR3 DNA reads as TGTGCCACCAGTGATACGACCCAGGCGGGGCCCCAGCATTTT. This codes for CATSDTTQAGPQHF.

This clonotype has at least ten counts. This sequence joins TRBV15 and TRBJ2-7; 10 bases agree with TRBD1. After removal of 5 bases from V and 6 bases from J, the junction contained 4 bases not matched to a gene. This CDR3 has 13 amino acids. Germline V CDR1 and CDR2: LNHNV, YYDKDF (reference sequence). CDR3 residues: CATSWGQGLEQYF. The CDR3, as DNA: TGTGCCACCAGCTGGGGACAGGGGCTCGAGCAGTACTTC.

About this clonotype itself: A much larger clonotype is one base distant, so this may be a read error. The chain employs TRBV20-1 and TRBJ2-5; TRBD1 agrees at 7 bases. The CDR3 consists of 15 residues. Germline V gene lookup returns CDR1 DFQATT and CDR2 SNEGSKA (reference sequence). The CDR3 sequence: CCASQTQQGIETQYF. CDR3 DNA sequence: TGCTGTGCTAGCCAAACACAACAGGGGATAGAGACCCAGTACTTC.